The 22 T cell receptor beta chains below come from one sample, sequenced in a study of T cell responses to AZD1222 COVID-19 vaccine. Produced via immunoSEQ multiplex PCR; TCRdb's table is partial and in-frame only. The sample yields about 180,000 clones, under 95% seen once. Sequenced here: peripheral blood, sampled 28 days after the second AZD1222 dose. Source of these receptors: an adult who received the AZD1222 COVID-19 vaccine.

The chain joins TRBV28 to TRBJ1-2, with a weak D call TRBD1 (5 bases). V dropped 9 bases and J dropped 4 bases, with 12 bases sitting between them. The CDR3 is made up of 12 amino acids. Germline V CDR1 and CDR2: MDHEN, SYDVKM. The CDR3 sequence is CASTGPAYGYTF. The CDR3 nucleotides read TGTGCCAGTACAGGACCCGCCTATGGCTACACCTTC.

The chain carries TRBV18 and TRBJ2-5; possible D gene TRBD2, 7 bases. CDR3 length equals 16 residues. V gave up 0 bases and J gave up 4 bases, with 15 bases separating them. Germline CDR1 reads KGHSH; CDR2 reads LQKENI. The CDR3 reads CASSPPFIAGAETQYF. CDR3 sequence (DNA): TGTGCCAGCTCACCACCGTTCATTGCGGGGGCAGAGACCCAGTACTTC.

The rearrangement uses TRBV9 and TRBJ2-1, with 9 bases lining up with TRBD2. Unmatched junction bases numbered 13, after V lost 3 bases and J lost 6 bases. The CDR3 is made up of 17 amino acids. CDR1 SGDLS and CDR2 YYNGEE come from the germline V gene. The DNA of the CDR3 is TGTGCCAGCAGCGAGGAGACTAGCGGCCGTTACAGCAATGAGCAGTTCTTC. This sequence encodes CASSEETSGRYSNEQFF.

The chain combines TRBV9 with TRBJ2-2, with D possibly matching TRBD2 (5 bases). The CDR3 runs 14 residues. V lost 3 bases, J lost 4 bases, and 10 bases lay in between. The V gene's germline CDR1 is SGDLS and CDR2 YYNGEE. The CDR3 is CASSGASSTGELFF. CDR3 DNA sequence: TGTGCCAGCAGCGGGGCTAGCTCCACCGGGGAGCTGTTTTTT.

J is TRBJ2-5 and V is TRBV30; a weak D match, TRBD1 (5 bases). Germline V gene sequence: CDR1 GTSNPN, CDR2 SVGIG (reference sequence). CDR3 length equals 18 residues. V was pared by 0 bases and J by 4 bases, with 24 bases between. The CDR3 sequence is CAWSVGHQSRPRAETQYF. DNA of the CDR3: TGTGCCTGGAGTGTGGGGCATCAATCCAGACCAAGGGCAGAGACCCAGTACTTC.

The CDR3 DNA reads TGCGCCAGCGCGAGGGGGACAACTAATGAAAAACTGTTTTTT. Encoded protein: CASARGTTNEKLFF. This chain uses TRBV5-1 with TRBJ1-4, with D perhaps TRBD1 (6 bases). The CDR3 spans 14 residues. V was pared by 7 bases and J by 0 bases, with 10 bases between. Germline-derived CDR1 and CDR2 are SGHRS and YFSETQ.

The gene calls are TRBV2 and TRBJ2-1; 11 bases map to TRBD1. J gave up 7 bases and V 6 bases, and 11 bases lay outside the gene matches. From germline, CDR1 is SNHLY and CDR2 FYNNEI. The CDR3 contains 16 residues. The CDR3 loop reads CASSASGTGGWNEQFF. CDR3 in DNA: TGTGCCAGCAGCGCATCCGGGACAGGGGGGTGGAATGAGCAGTTCTTC.

This rearrangement joins TRBV28 to TRBJ2-1; no definite D call. The CDR3 consists of 17 residues. V lost 3 bases, J lost 0 bases, and 15 bases lay in between. From germline, CDR1 is MDHEN and CDR2 SYDVKM. The chain's CDR3 is CASSFHRTVSSYNEQFF. Here the CDR3 DNA reads TGTGCCAGCAGTTTTCATCGGACGGTGTCCTCCTACAATGAGCAGTTCTTC.

The rearrangement joins TRBV10-3 to TRBJ2-2; maybe TRBD1 (5 bases). The germline V and J ends were trimmed by 8 bases and 1 base, with 11 bases remaining between them. Germline CDR1 is ENHRY and CDR2 is SYGVKD. This CDR3 comprises 14 residues. The CDR3 bases are TGTGCCATCGAGGCAGGGATGAACACCGGGGAGCTGTTTTTT. This encodes CAIEAGMNTGELFF.

The J gene is TRBJ1-2, the V gene TRBV3-1 (or the pseudogene TRBV3-2); unclear D gene. This CDR3 contains 16 residues. Deletions cut 1 base from V and 4 bases from J, with 16 bases between. Per germline, CDR1 LGHDT and CDR2 YNNKEL (reference sequence). CDR3 DNA sequence: TGTGCCAGCAGCCAAGCAAACCGGGCAAAGGGCTATGGCTACACCTTC. It is translated as CASSQANRAKGYGYTF.

On this clone itself: The identical CDR3 is also encoded by other nucleotide sequences in the sample. The rearrangement links TRBV18 to TRBJ2-2; D is unresolved. The CDR3 is 13 residues long. Germline loops: CDR1 KGHSH, CDR2 LQKENI. Trimming took 4 bases from V and 4 from J, leaving 7 bases between them. The CDR3 DNA reads as TGTGCCAGCTCACTAGACCTCACCGGGGAGCTGTTTTTT. This sequence encodes CASSLDLTGELFF.

This clone was picked up one time. The chain employs TRBV6-2 or TRBV6-3 and TRBJ2-1; the match to TRBD2 covers 13 bases. From germline, CDR1 is MNHEY and CDR2 SVGEGT. V gave up 5 bases and J gave up 2 bases; unmatched junction bases: 6. The CDR3 runs to 17 residues. The CDR3 region has the DNA TGTGCCAGCAGTCTCACTAGCGGGGGGGCCGCCTACAATGAGCAGTTCTTC. It yields the protein CASSLTSGGAAYNEQFF.

The chain is built from TRBV7-9 and TRBJ2-5; no definite D call. This CDR3 is built from 13 residues. Germline CDR1 reads SEHNR; CDR2 reads FQNEAQ (reference sequence). Trimming took off 5 bases at V and 1 base at J, with 8 bases between the two ends. Written as DNA, the CDR3 is TGTGCCAGCAGCCCTTTGACCCAAGAGACCCAGTACTTC. Translation: CASSPLTQETQYF.

V usage is TRBV7-9 and J usage is TRBJ2-5; the D gene is possibly TRBD2 (6 bases). Trimming left V 3 bases short and J 2 bases short, with 10 bases between. In germline, CDR1 is SEHNR, CDR2 FQNEAQ (reference sequence). There are 14 residues in the CDR3. The CDR3 bases are TGTGCCAGCAGCTTTGGGACTGTGCAAGAGACCCAGTACTTC. It encodes CASSFGTVQETQYF.

V gene TRBV2 combines with J gene TRBJ2-2; 10 bases line up with TRBD1. The CDR3 length is 19 residues. The germline V gene has CDR1 SNHLY and CDR2 FYNNEI. V shed 0 bases and J 5 bases; nucleotides not matched to a gene: 12. CDR3 sequence reads: CASSEATRDRGGWTGELFF. The CDR3 coding sequence is TGTGCCAGCAGTGAAGCGACTAGGGACAGGGGAGGGTGGACCGGGGAGCTGTTTTTT. The full variable domain, in which reference TRBV2 and TRBJ2-2 provide the parts outside the CDR3, is EPEVTQTPSHQVTQMGQEVILRCVPISNHLYFYWYRQILGQKVEFLVSFYNNEISEKSEIFDDQFSVERPDGSNFTLKIRSTKLEDSAMYFCASSEATRDRGGWTGELFFGEGSRLTVL.

The chain couples TRBV12-3 or TRBV12-4 to TRBJ2-1; tentatively, D is TRBD2 (6 bases). This CDR3 region has 13 residues. V was clipped by 3 bases and J by 4 bases, with 7 bases between them. The CDR3 here is CASSFGLYNEQFF. In nucleotides, the CDR3 is TGTGCCAGCAGTTTTGGACTATACAATGAGCAGTTCTTC.

This chain links TRBV3-1 (or the pseudogene TRBV3-2) with TRBJ2-1; 10 nucleotides agree with TRBD2. This CDR3 is built from 16 residues. The germline gives CDR1 LGHDT, CDR2 YNNKEL (reference sequence). The J segment lost 4 bases and the V segment lost 1 base, leaving 4 bases of the junction unmatched. CDR3 DNA: TGTGCCAGCAGCCAAGGACGACTAGCGGGTTACAATGAGCAGTTCTTC. Encoded protein: CASSQGRLAGYNEQFF.

J is TRBJ2-3 and V is TRBV5-3, with D tentatively TRBD1 (7 bases). TRBV5-3 is annotated as an ORF whose role is uncertain. V was trimmed by 6 bases and J by 7 bases, leaving 21 bases between them. The CDR3 runs 15 residues. CDR3 protein: CARIGGGPKWNTQYF. The CDR3 region has the DNA TGTGCCAGAATAGGAGGGGGCCCAAAGTGGAATACGCAGTATTTT.

The chain links TRBV12-3 or TRBV12-4 to TRBJ1-4; D gene unclear. The germline V and J ends were trimmed by 3 bases and 8 bases, with 4 bases remaining between them. The CDR3 has 11 amino acids. The CDR3 spells CASSFNEKLFF. Written as DNA, the CDR3 is TGTGCCAGCAGTTTTAACGAAAAACTGTTTTTT.

V usage is TRBV27 and J usage is TRBJ1-1; D remains unclear. Trimming cost V 6 bases and J 9 bases, with 11 bases left between them. The CDR3 consists of 11 residues. Germline CDR1 and CDR2: MNHEY and SMNVEV (reference sequence). As DNA, the CDR3 is TGTGCCAGCAGGTCGGGTATCAAAGCTTTCTTT. Its translation is CASRSGIKAFF.

The rearrangement links TRBV4-1 to TRBJ1-3; D is ambiguous. The germline V and J ends were trimmed by 0 bases and 1 base, with 10 bases remaining between them. The CDR3 loop spans 16 amino acids. In germline, CDR1 is MGHRA, CDR2 YSYEKL. CDR3 nucleotide sequence: TGCGCCAGCAGCCAAGAAGGTCACGTTTCTGGAAACACCATATATTTT. As protein: CASSQEGHVSGNTIYF.

V is TRBV30 and J is TRBJ1-2; no clear D. Germline V lookup: CDR1 GTSNPN, CDR2 SVGIG (reference sequence). Between the trimmed V and J ends, which lost 0 bases and 8 bases, there was a span of 13 bases. This CDR3 comprises 13 residues. The DNA for the CDR3 is TGTGCCTGGAGTGTAAACAGCGGTGTGGGCTACACCTTC. The encoded protein is CAWSVNSGVGYTF. The full variable domain, its missing parts supplied by reference TRBV30 and TRBJ1-2, is SQTIHQWPATLVQPVGSPLSLECTVEGTSNPNLYWYRQAAGRGLQLLFYSVGIGQISSEVPQNLSASRPQDRQFILSSKKLLLSDSGFYLCAWSVNSGVGYTFGSGTRLTVV.